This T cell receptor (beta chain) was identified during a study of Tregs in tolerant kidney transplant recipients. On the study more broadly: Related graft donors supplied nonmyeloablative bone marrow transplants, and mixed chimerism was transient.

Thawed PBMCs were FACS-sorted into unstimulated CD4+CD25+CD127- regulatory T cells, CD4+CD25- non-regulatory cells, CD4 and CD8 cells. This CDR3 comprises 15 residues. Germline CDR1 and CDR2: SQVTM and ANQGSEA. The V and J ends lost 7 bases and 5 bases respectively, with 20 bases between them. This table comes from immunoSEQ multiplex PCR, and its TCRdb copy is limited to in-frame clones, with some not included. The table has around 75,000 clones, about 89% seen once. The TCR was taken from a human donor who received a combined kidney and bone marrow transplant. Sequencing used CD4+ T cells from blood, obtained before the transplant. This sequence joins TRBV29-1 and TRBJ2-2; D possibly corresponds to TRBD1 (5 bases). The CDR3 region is CSAETQGLATGELFF. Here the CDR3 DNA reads TGCAGCGCAGAAACCCAGGGTCTGGCGACCGGGGAGCTGTTTTTT.